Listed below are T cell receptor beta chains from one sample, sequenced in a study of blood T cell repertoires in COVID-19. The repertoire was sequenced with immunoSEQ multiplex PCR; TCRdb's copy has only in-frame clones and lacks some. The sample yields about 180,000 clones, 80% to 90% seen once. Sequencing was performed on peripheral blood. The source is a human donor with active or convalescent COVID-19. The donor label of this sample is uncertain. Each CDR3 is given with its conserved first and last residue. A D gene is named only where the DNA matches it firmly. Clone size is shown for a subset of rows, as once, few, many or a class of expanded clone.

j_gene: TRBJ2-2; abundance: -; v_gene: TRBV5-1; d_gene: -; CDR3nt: TGCGCCAGCAGTTACCGAGAGGGTCTCGGGGAGCTGTTTTTT; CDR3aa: CASSYREGLGELFF
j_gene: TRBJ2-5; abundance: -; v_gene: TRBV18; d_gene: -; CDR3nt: TGTGCCAGCTCACCACTGAGGGCCGAGGGGACCCAGTACTTC; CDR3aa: CASSPLRAEGTQYF
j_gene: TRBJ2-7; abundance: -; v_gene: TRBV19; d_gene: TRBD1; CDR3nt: TGTGCCAGTAGTATGGGACAGGGCCCCTACGAGCAGTACTTC; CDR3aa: CASSMGQGPYEQYF
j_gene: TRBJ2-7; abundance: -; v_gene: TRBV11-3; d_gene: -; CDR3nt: TGTGCCAGCAGTGGGGGGAGGGGGGCCTACGAGCAGTACTTC; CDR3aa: CASSGGRGAYEQYF
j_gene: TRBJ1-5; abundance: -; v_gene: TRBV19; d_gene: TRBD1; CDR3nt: TGTGCCAGTACCCGTGAAGGGGGCATCAGCAATCAGCCCCAGCATTTT; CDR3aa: CASTREGGISNQPQHF
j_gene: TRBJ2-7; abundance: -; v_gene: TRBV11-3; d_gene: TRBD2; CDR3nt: TGTGGGCGACGGGGGGGCACCTTCTACGAGCAGTACTTC; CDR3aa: CGRRGGTFYEQYF
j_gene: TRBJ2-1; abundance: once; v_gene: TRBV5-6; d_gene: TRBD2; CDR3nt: TGTGCCAGCACCTATCTAGCGGGGAACTACAATGAGCAGTTCTTC; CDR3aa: CASTYLAGNYNEQFF
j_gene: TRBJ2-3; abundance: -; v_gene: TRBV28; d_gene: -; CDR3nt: TGTGCCACCATAAGCGGCGCAGATACGCAGTATTTT; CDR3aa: CATISGADTQYF
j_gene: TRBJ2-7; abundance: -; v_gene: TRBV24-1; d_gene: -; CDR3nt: TGTGCCACCAGTGACTCGGGTGCAAATCCCAACCCTCCATACGAGCAGTACTTC; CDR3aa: CATSDSGANPNPPYEQYF
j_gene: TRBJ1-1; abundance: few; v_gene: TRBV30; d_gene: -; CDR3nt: TGTGCCTGGAGTGTACAGGGAGGGGGTGGGAGAGCTTTCTTT; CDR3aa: CAWSVQGGGGRAFF
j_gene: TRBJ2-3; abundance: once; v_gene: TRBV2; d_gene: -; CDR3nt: TGTGCCAGCAGTGAAGGGCTTTTAGATACGCAGTATTTT; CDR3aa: CASSEGLLDTQYF
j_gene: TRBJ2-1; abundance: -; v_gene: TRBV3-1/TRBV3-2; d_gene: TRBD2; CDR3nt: TGTGCCAGCAGCCAAGATGGGCAGCGGGGGAGCTCCTACAATGAGCAGTTCTTC; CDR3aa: CASSQDGQRGSSYNEQFF
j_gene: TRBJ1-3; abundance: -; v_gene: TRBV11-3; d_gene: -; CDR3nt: TGTGCCAGCAGCTTAGGGCCCGAAAACACCATATATTTT; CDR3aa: CASSLGPENTIYF
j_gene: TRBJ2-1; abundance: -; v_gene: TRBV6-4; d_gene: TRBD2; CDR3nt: TGTGCCAGCAGTGACTCGTTTCCGAAAGCGGGATTCAAGTACAATGAGCAGTTCTTC; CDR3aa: CASSDSFPKAGFKYNEQFF
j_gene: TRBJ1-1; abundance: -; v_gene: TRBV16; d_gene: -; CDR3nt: TGTGCCAGCAGTCCAAACAGGGATTTGAGGAGCACTGAAGCTTTCTTT; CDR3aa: CASSPNRDLRSTEAFF
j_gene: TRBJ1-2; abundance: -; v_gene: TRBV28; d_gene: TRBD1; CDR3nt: TGTGCCAGCAGTTTCGCCTTGACAGGGGGGGGTGGCTACACCTTC; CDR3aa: CASSFALTGGGGYTF
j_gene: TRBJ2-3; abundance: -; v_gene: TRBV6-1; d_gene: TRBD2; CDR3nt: TGTGCCAGCAGTGGAGCGGGAGCGGGAGCAGATACGCAGTATTTT; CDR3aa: CASSGAGAGADTQYF
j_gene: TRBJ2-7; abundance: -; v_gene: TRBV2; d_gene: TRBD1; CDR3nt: TGTGCCAGCTACTCCGGGACAGGGTCCTACGAGCAGTACTTC; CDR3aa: CASYSGTGSYEQYF
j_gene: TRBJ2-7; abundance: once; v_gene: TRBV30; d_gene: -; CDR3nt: TGTGCCTGGAGTGTCGGGGAGGGGGGGGAGCAGTACTTC; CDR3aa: CAWSVGEGGEQYF
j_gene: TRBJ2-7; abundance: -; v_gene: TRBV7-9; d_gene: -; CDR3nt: TGTGCCAGCAGCTCGGACACCTATTCCTACGAGCAGTACTTC; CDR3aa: CASSSDTYSYEQYF
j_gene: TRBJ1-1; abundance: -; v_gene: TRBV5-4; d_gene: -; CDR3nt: TGTGCCAGCACCACGCAGGGGAACACTGAAGCTTTCTTT; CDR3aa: CASTTQGNTEAFF
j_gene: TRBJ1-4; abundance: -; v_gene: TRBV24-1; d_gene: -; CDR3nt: TGTGCCACCAGTGACGGGGCTAATGAAAAACTGTTTTTT; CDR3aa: CATSDGANEKLFF
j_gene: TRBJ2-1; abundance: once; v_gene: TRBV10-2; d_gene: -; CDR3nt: TGCGCCAGCTACCATGGCGGTTACAATGAGCAGTTCTTC; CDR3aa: CASYHGGYNEQFF
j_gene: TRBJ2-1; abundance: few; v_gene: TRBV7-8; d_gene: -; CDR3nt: TGTGCCAGCAGCGGCAACTCCAGGGGAAATGAGCAGTTCTTC; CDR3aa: CASSGNSRGNEQFF
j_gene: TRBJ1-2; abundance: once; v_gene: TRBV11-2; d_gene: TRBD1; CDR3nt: TGTGCCAGCAGCCGGACAGGGGGCGCAGAAATCTATGGCTACACCTTC; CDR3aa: CASSRTGGAEIYGYTF
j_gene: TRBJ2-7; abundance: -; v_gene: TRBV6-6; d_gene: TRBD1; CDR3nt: TGTGCCAGCAGTTACTGGGACAGGGGTCACGAGCAGTACTTC; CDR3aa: CASSYWDRGHEQYF
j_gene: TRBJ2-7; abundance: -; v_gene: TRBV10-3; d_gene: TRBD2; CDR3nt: TGTGCCAACGCGGGGGGGCAGGGTGACGAGCAGTACTTC; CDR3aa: CANAGGQGDEQYF
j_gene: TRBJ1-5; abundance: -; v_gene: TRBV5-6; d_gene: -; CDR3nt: TGTGCCAGCAGCAACCGACAGTATAGCAATCAGCCCCAGCATTTT; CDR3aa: CASSNRQYSNQPQHF
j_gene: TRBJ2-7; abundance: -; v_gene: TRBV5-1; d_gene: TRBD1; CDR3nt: TGCGCCAGCAGCCCGGGGGCCGGGACAGGGTCCTACGAGCAGTACTTC; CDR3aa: CASSPGAGTGSYEQYF
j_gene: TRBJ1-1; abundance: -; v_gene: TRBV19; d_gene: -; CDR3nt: TGTGCCAGTAGTATAGAGCGGGTTAACACTGAAGCTTTCTTT; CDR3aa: CASSIERVNTEAFF
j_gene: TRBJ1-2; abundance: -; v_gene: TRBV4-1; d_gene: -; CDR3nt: TGCGCCAGCAGCCAAGTCAGTAATAACTATGGCTACACCTTC; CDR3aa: CASSQVSNNYGYTF
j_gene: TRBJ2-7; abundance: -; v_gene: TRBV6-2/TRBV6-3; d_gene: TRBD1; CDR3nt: TGTGCCAGCAGTTACTTAGTCGACAGGGACTACGAGCAGTACTTC; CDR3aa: CASSYLVDRDYEQYF
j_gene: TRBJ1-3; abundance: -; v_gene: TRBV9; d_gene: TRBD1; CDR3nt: TGTGCCAGCAGCGGGGACAGCTGGAGCTCTGGAAACACCATATATTTT; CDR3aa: CASSGDSWSSGNTIYF
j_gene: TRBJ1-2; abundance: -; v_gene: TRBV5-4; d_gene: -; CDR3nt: TGTGCCAGCAGCTTGGGGGGGCGCGAGGGCTATGGCTACACCTTC; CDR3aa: CASSLGGREGYGYTF
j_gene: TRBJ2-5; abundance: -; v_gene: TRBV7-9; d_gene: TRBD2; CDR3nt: TGTGCCAGCAGCAGTAGCGGGGGGGAGACCCAGTACTTC; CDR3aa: CASSSSGGETQYF
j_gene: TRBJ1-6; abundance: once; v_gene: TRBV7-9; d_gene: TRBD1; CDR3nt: TGTGCCAGCAGCTTCTCAGGGGGCGAGGGCTCACCCCTCCACTTT; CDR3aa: CASSFSGGEGSPLHF
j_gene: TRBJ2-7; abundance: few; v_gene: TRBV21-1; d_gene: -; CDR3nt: TGTGCCAGCAGCAAAGTGGGCCTATACCACGAGCAGTACTTC; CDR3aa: CASSKVGLYHEQYF
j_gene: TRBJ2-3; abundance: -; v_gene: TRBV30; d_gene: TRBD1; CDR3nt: TGTGCCTGGAAGGACAGGGTGGGGGCTAATACGCAGTATTTT; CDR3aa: CAWKDRVGANTQYF
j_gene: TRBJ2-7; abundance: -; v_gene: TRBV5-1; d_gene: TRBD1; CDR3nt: TGCGCCAGCAGCCCGGGTGGGACAGGTCACCTTTACGAGCAGTACTTC; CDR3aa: CASSPGGTGHLYEQYF
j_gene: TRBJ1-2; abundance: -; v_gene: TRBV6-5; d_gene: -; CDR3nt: TGTGCCAGCAGTTCTTTTTTCGACAGCTTCTATGGCTACACCTTC; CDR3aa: CASSSFFDSFYGYTF
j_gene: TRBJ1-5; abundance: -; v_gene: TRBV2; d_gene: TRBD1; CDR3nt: TGTGCCAGCTCAGGGGGGACTGTGAGCAATCAGCCCCAGCATTTT; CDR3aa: CASSGGTVSNQPQHF
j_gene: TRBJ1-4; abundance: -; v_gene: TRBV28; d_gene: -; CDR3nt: TGTGCCAGCAGGCCAGGGTACGGTGAAAAACTGTTTTTT; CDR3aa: CASRPGYGEKLFF
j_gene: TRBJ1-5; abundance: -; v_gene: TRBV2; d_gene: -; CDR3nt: TGTGCCAGCAGTGTAGAGGGGGATAGCAATCAGCCCCAGCATTTT; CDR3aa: CASSVEGDSNQPQHF
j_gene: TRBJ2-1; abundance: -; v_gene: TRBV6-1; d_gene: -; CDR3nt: TGTGCCAGCAGTGAAGTGCTATCAGGGCCAAGCTCCTACAATGAGCAGTTCTTC; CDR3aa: CASSEVLSGPSSYNEQFF
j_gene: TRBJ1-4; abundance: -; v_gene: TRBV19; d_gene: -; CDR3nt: TGTGCCAGTAGTACAAAGGGGGAATTAGGGGAAAAACTGTTTTTT; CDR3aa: CASSTKGELGEKLFF
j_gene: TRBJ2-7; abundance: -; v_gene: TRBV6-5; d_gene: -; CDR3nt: TGTGCCAGCAGTTACTCGACAATCTCCTACGAGCAGTACTTC; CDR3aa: CASSYSTISYEQYF
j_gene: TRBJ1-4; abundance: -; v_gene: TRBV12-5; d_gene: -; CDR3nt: TGTGCTAGTGGTTTTGACAGCGCGGAAAAACTGTTTTTT; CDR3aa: CASGFDSAEKLFF
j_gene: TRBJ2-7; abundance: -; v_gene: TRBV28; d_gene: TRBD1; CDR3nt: TGTGCCAGCAGCGGGACAGGAGGGGGGCAGTACTTC; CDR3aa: CASSGTGGGQYF
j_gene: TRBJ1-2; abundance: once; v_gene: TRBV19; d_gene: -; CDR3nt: TGTGCCAGTAGTATGCGGGAGGGGGATGGCTACACCTTC; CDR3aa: CASSMREGDGYTF
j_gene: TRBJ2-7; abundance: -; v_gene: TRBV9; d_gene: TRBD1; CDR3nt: TGTGCCAGCAGCGGAAGGGGACAGGGGTTCTACGAGCAGTACTTC; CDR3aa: CASSGRGQGFYEQYF
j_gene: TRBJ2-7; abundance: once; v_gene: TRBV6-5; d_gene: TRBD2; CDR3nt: TGTGCCAGCAGTTACTCGGCTAGCGGGTACGAGCAGTACTTC; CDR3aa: CASSYSASGYEQYF
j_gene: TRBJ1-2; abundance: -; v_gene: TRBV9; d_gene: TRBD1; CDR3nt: TGTGCCAGCAGCGCAACCGGGACAGCTTTTAACTATGGCTACACCTTC; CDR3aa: CASSATGTAFNYGYTF
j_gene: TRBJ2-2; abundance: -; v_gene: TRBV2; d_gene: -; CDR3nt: TGTGCCAGCGAAAAAACAGGGTGGCGATCCGGGGAGCTGTTTTTT; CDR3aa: CASEKTGWRSGELFF
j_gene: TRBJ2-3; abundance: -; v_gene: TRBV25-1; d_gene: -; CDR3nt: TGTGCCAGCAGTGAGGGACACAGCACAGATACGCAGTATTTT; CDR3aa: CASSEGHSTDTQYF
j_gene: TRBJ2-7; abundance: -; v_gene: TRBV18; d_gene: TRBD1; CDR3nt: TGTGCCAGCTCACCGGGGACAGACTCCTACGAGCAGTACTTC; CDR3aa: CASSPGTDSYEQYF
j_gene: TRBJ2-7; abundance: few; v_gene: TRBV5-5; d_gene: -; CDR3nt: TGTGCCAGCAGCTTGAGTCACCGGTGGGAGCAGTACTTC; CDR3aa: CASSLSHRWEQYF
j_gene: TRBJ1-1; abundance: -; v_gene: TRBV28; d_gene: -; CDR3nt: TGTGCCAGCAGTACCATCCGTAGCGCGGAGACGAACACTGAAGCTTTCTTT; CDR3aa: CASSTIRSAETNTEAFF
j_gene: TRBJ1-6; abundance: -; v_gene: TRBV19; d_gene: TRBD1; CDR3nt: TGTGCCAGTAACAATCGACAGACAGGGCAATCACCCCTCCACTTT; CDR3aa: CASNNRQTGQSPLHF
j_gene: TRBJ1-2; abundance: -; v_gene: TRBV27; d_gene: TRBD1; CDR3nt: TGTGCCAGCAGTTTACAGGGGGCCCAGGGCTACACCTTC; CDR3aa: CASSLQGAQGYTF